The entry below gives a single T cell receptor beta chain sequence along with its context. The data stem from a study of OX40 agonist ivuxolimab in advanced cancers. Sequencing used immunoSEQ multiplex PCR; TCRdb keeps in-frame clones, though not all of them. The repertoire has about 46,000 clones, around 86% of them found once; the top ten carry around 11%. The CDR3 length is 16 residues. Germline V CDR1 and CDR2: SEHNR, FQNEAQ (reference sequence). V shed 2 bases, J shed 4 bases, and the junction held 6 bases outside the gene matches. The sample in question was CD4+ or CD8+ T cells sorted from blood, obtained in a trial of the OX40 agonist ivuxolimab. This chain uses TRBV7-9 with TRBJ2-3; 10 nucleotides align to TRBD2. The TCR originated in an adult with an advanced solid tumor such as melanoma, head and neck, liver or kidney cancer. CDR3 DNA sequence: TGTGCCAGCAGCTTAAGAGCGGGGGGGCTGGCAGATACGCAGTATTTT. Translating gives CASSLRAGGLADTQYF.